This T cell receptor beta chain stems from a study of blood T cell repertoires in COVID-19. The assay was immunoSEQ multiplex PCR, and TCRdb's table has in-frame clones only and misses some. The repertoire consists of 60,000 to 75,000 clones, with around 88% occurring once and the leading ten covering roughly 19%. Germline V gene lookup returns CDR1 SGHTA and CDR2 FQGNSA. This CDR3 spans 14 amino acids. Trimming removed 7 bases from V and 5 bases from J, with 15 bases in between. The sample was peripheral blood. The chain links TRBV7-2 to TRBJ2-1; tentatively, D is TRBD1 (6 bases). This clonotype was sampled from an elderly woman with acute or convalescent COVID-19. The CDR3 DNA sequence: TGTGCCAGCACCCCAGGCAGGGGAAACAATGAGCAGTTCTTC. It specifies CASTPGRGNNEQFF.